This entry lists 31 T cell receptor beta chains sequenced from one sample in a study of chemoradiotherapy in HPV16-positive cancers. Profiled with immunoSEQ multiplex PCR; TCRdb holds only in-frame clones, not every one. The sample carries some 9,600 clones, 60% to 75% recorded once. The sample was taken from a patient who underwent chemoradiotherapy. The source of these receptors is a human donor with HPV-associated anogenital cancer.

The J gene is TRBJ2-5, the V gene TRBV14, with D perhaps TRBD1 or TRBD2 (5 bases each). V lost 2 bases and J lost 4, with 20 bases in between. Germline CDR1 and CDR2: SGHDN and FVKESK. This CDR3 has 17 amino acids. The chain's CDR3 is CASSQPRAGWGLETQYF. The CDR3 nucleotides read TGTGCCAGCAGCCAACCGCGGGCAGGGTGGGGCCTAGAGACCCAGTACTTC.

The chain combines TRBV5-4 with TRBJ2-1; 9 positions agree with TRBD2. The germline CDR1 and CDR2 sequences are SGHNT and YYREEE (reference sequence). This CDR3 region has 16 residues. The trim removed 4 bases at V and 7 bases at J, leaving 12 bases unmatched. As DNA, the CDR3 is TGTGCCAGCAGCACCTATCTGGGACTAGCCCCTAATGAGCAGTTCTTC. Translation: CASSTYLGLAPNEQFF.

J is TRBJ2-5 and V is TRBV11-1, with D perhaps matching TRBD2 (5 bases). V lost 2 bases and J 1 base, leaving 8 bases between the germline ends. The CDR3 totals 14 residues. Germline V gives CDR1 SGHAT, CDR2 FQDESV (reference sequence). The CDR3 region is CASSLFGLQETQYF. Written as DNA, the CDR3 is TGTGCCAGCAGCTTATTCGGACTCCAAGAGACCCAGTACTTC.

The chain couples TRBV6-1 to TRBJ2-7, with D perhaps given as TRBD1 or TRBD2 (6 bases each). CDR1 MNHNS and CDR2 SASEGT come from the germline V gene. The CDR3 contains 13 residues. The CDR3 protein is CASTPGAENEQYF. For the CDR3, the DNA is TGTGCATCTACGCCGGGGGCGGAGAACGAGCAGTACTTC.

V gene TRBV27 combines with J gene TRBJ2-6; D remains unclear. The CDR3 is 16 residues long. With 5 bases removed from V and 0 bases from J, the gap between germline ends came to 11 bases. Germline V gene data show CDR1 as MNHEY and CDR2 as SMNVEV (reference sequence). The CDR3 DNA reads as TGTGCCAGCAGTCCCATAGACCACTCTGGGGCCAACGTCCTGACTTTC. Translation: CASSPIDHSGANVLTF.

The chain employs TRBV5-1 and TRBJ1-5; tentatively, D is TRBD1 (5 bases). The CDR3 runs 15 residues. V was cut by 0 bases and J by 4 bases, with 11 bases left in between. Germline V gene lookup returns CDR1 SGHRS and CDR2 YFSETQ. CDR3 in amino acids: CASSLESGGNQPQHF. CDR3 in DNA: TGCGCCAGCAGCTTGGAGTCTGGGGGAAATCAGCCCCAGCATTTT.

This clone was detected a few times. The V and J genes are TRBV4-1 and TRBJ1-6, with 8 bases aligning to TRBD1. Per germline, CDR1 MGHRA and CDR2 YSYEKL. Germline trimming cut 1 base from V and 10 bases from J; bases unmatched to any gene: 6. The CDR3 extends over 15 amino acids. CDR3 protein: CASSQADRGGSPLHF. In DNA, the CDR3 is TGCGCCAGCAGCCAAGCTGACAGGGGTGGATCACCCCTCCACTTT.

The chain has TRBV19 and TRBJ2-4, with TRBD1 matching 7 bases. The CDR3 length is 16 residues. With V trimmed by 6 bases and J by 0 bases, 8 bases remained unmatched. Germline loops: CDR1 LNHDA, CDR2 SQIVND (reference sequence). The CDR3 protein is CASSDTTGLAKNIQYF. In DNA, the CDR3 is TGTGCCAGTAGCGATACGACAGGGCTAGCCAAAAACATTCAGTACTTC.

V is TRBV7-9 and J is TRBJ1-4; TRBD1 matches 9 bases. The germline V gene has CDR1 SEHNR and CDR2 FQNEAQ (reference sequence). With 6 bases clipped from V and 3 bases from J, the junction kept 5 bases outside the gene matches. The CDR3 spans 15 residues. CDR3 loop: CASSFGTGPNEKLFF. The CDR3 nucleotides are TGTGCCAGCAGTTTCGGGACAGGGCCTAATGAAAAACTGTTTTTT.

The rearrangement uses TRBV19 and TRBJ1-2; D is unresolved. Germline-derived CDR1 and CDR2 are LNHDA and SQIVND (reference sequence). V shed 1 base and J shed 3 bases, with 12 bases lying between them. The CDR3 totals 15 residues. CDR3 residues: CASSIAVGNDYGYTF. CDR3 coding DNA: TGTGCCAGTAGTATAGCGGTTGGTAACGACTATGGCTACACCTTC. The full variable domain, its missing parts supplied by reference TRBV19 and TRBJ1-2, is DGGITQSPKYLFRKEGQNVTLSCEQNLNHDAMYWYRQDPGQGLRLIYYSQIVNDFQKGDIAEGYSVSREKKESFPLTVTSAQKNPTAFYLCASSIAVGNDYGYTFGSGTRLTVV.

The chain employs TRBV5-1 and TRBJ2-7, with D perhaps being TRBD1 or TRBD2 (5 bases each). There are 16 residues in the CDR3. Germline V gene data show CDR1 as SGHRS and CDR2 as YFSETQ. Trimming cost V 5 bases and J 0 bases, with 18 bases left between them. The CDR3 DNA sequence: TGCGCCAGCAGTCCCAGTGGGGGAAGAAGCTCCTACGAGCAGTACTTC. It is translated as CASSPSGGRSSYEQYF.

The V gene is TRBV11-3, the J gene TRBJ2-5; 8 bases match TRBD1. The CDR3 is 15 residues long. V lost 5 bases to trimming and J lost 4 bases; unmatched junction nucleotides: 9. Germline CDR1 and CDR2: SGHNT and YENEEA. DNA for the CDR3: TGTGCCAGCAGCATCGGTCAGGGGGCGGGAGAGACCCAGTACTTC. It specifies CASSIGQGAGETQYF.

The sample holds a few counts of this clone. CDR3 residues: CASTYSRTANTEAFF. The CDR3 nucleotides are TGTGCCAGCACCTACTCCCGGACAGCGAACACTGAAGCTTTCTTT. This chain joins TRBV6-5 and TRBJ1-1; a possible D gene is TRBD1 (6 bases). Germline CDR1 reads MNHEY; CDR2 reads SVGAGI. This CDR3 has 15 residues. The germline V and J ends were trimmed by 7 bases and 1 base, with 16 bases remaining between them.

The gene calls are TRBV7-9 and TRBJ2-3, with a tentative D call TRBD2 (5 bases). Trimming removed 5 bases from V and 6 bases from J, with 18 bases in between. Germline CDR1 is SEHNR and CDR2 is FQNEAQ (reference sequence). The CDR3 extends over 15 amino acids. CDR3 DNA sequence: TGTGCCAGCAGCCGGAAGACTACTCTTTCCGATACGCAGTATTTT. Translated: CASSRKTTLSDTQYF.

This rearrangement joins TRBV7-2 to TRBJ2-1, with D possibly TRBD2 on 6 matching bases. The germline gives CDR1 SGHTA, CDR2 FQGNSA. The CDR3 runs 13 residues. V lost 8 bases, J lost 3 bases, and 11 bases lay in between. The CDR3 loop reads CASALASYNEQFF. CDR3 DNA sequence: TGTGCCAGCGCACTAGCCAGCTACAATGAGCAGTTCTTC.

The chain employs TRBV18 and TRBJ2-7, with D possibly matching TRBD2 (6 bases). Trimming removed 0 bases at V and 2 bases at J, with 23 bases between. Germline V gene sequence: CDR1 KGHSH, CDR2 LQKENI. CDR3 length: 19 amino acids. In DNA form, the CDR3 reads TGTGCCAGCTCACCACCCGAGTGGACTGAGGCTAGCGAGACCTACGAGCAGTACTTC. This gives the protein CASSPPEWTEASETYEQYF.

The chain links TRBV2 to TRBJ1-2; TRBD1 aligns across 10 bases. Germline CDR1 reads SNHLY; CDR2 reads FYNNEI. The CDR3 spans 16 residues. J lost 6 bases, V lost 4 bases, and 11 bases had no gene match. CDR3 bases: TGTGCCAGCAGTGGACAACAGACAGGGGGCGCGGATGGCTACACCTTC. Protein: CASSGQQTGGADGYTF. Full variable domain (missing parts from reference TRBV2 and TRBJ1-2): EPEVTQTPSHQVTQMGQEVILRCVPISNHLYFYWYRQILGQKVEFLVSFYNNEISEKSEIFDDQFSVERPDGSNFTLKIRSTKLEDSAMYFCASSGQQTGGADGYTFGSGTRLTVV.

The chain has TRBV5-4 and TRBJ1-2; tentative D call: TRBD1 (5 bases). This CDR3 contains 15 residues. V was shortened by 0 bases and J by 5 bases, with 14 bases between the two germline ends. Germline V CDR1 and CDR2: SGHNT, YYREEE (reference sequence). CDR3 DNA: TGTGCCAGCAGCTTGGCGGTAGGTGGGGCGTATGGCTACACCTTC. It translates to CASSLAVGGAYGYTF.

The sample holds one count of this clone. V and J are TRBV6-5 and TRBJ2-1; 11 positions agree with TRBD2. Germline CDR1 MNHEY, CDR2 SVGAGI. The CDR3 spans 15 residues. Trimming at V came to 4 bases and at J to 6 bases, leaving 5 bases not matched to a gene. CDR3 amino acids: CASSLAGGRSNEQFF. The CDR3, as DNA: TGTGCCAGCAGTTTAGCGGGGGGGCGGAGCAATGAGCAGTTCTTC.

DNA of the CDR3: TGTGCCTGGAGTTACTTAGGGGGCGGTTTCGGGGAGCTGTTTTTT. This sequence encodes CAWSYLGGGFGELFF. The chain uses TRBV30 and TRBJ2-2; 7 bases fit TRBD1. J gave up 7 bases and V 2 bases, and 10 bases lay outside the gene matches. The CDR3 runs 15 residues. CDR1 is GTSNPN and CDR2 is SVGIG in the germline V gene (reference sequence).

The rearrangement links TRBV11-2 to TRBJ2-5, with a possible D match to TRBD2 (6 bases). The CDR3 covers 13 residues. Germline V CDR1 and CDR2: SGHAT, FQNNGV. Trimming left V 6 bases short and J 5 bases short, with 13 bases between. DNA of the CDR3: TGTGCCAGCAGTTCCTTACGGGGGGAGACCCAGTACTTC. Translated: CASSSLRGETQYF.

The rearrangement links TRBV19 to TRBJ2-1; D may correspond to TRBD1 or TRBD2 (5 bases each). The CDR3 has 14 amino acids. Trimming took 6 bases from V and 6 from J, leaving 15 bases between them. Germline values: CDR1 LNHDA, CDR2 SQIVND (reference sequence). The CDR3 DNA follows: TGTGCCAGTAGGCCCTTCGGTGGGGGCAATGAGCAGTTCTTC. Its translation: CASRPFGGGNEQFF.

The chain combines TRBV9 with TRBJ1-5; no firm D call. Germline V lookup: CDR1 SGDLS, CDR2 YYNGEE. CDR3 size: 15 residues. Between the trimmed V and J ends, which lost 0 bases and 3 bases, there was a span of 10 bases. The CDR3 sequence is CASSVDGGYNQPQHF. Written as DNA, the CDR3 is TGTGCCAGCAGCGTAGACGGAGGATACAATCAGCCCCAGCATTTT.

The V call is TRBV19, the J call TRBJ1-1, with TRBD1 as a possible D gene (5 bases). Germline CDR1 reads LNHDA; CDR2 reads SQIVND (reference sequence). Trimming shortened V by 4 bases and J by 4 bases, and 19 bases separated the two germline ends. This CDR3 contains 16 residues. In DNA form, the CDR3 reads TGTGCCAGTAGTACAGGGACTGTGTGGTTGGGCACTGAAGCTTTCTTT. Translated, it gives CASSTGTVWLGTEAFF.

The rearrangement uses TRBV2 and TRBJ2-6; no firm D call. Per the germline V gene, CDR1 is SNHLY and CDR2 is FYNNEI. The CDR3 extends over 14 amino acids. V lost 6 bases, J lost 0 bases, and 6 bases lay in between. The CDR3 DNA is TGTGCCAGCAGGACAAGCTCTGGGGCCAACGTCCTGACTTTC. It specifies CASRTSSGANVLTF.

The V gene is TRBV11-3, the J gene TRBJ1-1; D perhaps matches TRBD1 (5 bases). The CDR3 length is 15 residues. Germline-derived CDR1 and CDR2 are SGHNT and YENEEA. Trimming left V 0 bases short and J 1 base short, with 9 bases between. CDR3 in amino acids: CASSLERGPNTEAFF. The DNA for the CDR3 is TGTGCCAGCAGCTTAGAGAGGGGCCCGAACACTGAAGCTTTCTTT.

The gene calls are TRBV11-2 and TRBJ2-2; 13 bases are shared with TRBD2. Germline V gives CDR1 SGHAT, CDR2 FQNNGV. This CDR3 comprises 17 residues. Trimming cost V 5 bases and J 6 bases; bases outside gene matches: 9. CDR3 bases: TGTGCCAGCAGCATGATTGGGACTAGCGGGGCCTCCGGGGAGCTGTTTTTT. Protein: CASSMIGTSGASGELFF.

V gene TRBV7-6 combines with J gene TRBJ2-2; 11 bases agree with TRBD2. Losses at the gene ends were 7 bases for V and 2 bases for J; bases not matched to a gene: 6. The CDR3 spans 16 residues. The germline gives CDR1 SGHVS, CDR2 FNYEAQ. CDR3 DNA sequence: TGTGCCAGCAAGACTAGCGGGGTTCTAAACACCGGGGAGCTGTTTTTT. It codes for CASKTSGVLNTGELFF. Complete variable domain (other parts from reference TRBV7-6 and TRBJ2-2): GAGVSQSPRYKVTKRGQDVALRCDPISGHVSLYWYRQALGQGPEFLTYFNYEAQQDKSGLPNDRFSAERPEGSISTLTIQRTEQRDSAMYRCASKTSGVLNTGELFFGEGSRLTVL.

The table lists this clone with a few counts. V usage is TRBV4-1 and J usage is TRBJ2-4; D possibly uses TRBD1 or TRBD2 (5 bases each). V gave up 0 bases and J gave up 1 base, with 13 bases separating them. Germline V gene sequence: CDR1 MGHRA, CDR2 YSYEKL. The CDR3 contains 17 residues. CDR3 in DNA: TGCGCCAGCAGCCAAGAAGAATTGGGACCCGCCAAAAACATTCAGTACTTC. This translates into CASSQEELGPAKNIQYF.

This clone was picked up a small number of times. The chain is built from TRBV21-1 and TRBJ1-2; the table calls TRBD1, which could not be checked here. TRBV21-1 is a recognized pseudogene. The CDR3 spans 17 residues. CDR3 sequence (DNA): TGTGCCAGCAGCATCCCTCTCCTCGGGTTGCAGGGAAATGGCTACACCTTC. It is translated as CASSIPLLGLQGNGYTF.

The CDR3 DNA reads as TGTGCCAGCAGCTTAGCGGGGGGGACCCTCGGGGAGCTGTTTTTT. Translating it yields CASSLAGGTLGELFF. This sequence joins TRBV7-8 and TRBJ2-2; 7 nucleotides line up with TRBD2. The length of the CDR3 is 15 residues. Germline-derived CDR1 and CDR2 are SGHVS and FQNEAQ. V was pared by 0 bases and J by 7 bases, with 5 bases of the junction left unmatched.